This TCR beta chain was found in a study of spatial heterogeneity in lung cancer. In the study overall: The library had UMIs, and each TCR and UMI pair averaged more than ten raw reads.

TCRdb called the 5' RACE reads again in MiXCR, with one record for every CDR3 protein. Among some 100,000 distinct CDR3 sequences listed, less than 15% were seen once. Germline lookup yields CDR1 SGHTA and CDR2 FQGNSA. This CDR3 contains 13 residues. The V end was cut by 4 bases, the J end by 3 bases, with 7 bases between. The time point here: sample taken at primary tumor resection. A total of more than 65 untreated early-stage non-small cell lung cancer patients served as donors. The chain employs TRBV7-2 and TRBJ1-5; D is unresolved. This sequence originates from a male donor with early-stage non-small cell lung cancer. This material consisted of PBMCs, taken at surgery. The CDR3 coding sequence is TGTGCCAGCAGCTCCCGGGACAATCAGCCCCAGCATTTT. As protein: CASSSRDNQPQHF.